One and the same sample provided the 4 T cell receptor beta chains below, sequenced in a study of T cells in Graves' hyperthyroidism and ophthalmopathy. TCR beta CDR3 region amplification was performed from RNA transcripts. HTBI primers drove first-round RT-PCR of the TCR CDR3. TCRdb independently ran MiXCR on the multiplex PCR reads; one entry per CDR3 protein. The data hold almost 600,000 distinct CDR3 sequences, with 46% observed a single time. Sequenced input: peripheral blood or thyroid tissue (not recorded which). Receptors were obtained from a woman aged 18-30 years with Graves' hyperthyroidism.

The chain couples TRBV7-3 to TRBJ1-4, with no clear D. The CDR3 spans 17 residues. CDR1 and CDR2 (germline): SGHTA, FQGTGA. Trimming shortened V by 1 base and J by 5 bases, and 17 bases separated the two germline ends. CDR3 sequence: CASSLNVAGGHNEKLFF. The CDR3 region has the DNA TGTGCCAGCAGCTTAAACGTGGCGGGAGGGCACAATGAAAAACTGTTTTTT.

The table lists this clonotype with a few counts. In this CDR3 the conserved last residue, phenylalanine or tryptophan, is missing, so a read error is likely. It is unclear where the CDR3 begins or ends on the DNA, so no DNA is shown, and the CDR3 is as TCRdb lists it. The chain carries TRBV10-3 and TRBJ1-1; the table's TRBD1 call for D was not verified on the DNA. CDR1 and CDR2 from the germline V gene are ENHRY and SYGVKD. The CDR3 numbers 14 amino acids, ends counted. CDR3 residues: CAISESGVGTESYY.

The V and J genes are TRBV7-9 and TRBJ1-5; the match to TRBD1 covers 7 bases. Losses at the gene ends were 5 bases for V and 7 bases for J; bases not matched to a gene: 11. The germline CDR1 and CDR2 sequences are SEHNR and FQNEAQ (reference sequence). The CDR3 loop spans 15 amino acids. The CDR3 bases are TGTGCCAGCAGCCAAGGGGGCAGGGGACGGCAGCCCCAGCATTTT. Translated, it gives CASSQGGRGRQPQHF. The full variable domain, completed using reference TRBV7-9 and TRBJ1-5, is DTGVSQNPRHKITKRGQNVTFRCDPISEHNRLYWYRQTLGQGPEFLTYFQNEAQLEKSRLLSDRFSAERPKGSFSTLEIQRTEQGDSAMYLCASSQGGRGRQPQHFGDGTRLSIL.

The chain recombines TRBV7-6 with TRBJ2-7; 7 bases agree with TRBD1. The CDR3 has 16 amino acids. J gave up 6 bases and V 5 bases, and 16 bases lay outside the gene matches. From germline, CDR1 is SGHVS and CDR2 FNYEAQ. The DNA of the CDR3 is TGTGCCAGCAGCCTAGGTCACAGGGGCCCCGGGTCCGAGCAGTACTTC. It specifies CASSLGHRGPGSEQYF. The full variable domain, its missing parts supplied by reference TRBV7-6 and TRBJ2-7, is GAGVSQSPRYKVTKRGQDVALRCDPISGHVSLYWYRQALGQGPEFLTYFNYEAQQDKSGLPNDRFSAERPEGSISTLTIQRTEQRDSAMYRCASSLGHRGPGSEQYFGPGTRLTVT.